These T cell receptor beta chains were read from a single sample in a study of CD8 T cells in Susac syndrome. A single record per CDR3 protein comes from TCRdb applying MiXCR to the immunoSEQ multiplex PCR reads. Of about 210,000 distinct CDR3 sequences in the sample, 94% were seen once. Sequences were obtained from CD4+ T cells from PBMCs. Receptors were obtained from a human donor with Susac syndrome. Each CDR3 is given with its conserved first and last residue. Fields, in order: J gene, V gene, CDR3 protein.

TRBJ1-1	TRBV9	CASSVQQTGPTEAFF
TRBJ2-3	TRBV30	CAWSPDWTSTDTQYF
TRBJ2-1	TRBV7-7	CASSEELASYNEQFF
TRBJ1-5	TRBV12-3/TRBV12-4	CASSLRGGLGNQPQHF
TRBJ2-1	TRBV28	CATQLPNEQFF
TRBJ1-1	TRBV29-1	CSVEEAGQGAEAFF
TRBJ2-6	TRBV5-6	CASSLVLLQGHSGANVLTF
TRBJ1-5	TRBV6-1	CASDREGNQPQHF
TRBJ2-5	TRBV18	CASSRNQGGEETQYF
TRBJ1-5	TRBV14	CASSQGGDQPQHF
TRBJ2-3	TRBV27	CASADTRSLITQYF
TRBJ1-6	TRBV19	CASSIDSGTSLHF
TRBJ2-7	TRBV10-2	CASSESEIITYEQYF